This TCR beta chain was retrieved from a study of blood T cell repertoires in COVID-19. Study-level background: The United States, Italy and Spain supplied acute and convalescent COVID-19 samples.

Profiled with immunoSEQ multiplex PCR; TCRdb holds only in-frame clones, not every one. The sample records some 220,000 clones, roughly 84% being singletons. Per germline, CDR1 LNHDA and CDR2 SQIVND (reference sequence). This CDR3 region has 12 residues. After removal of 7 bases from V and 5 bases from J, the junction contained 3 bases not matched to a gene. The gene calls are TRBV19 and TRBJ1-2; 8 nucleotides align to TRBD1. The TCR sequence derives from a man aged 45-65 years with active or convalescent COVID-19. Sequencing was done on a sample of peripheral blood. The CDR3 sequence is CASKNRGYGYTF. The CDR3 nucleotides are TGTGCCAGTAAGAACAGGGGGTATGGCTACACCTTC.